One and the same sample provided the 18 T cell receptor beta chains below, sequenced in a study of persistence of HIV-infected CD4 T cells. Sequencing used immunoSEQ version 4 in survey mode. TCRdb's table, derived via immunoSEQ multiplex PCR, lists solely in-frame clones and lacks some. The sample yields around 47,000 clones, 90% to 95% seen once. Anti-CD3/anti-CD28 beads served as a nonspecific positive control stimulus. Sorting selected CD4+ T cells upregulating both CD40 ligand and CD69. Antigens for these TCRs are unknown. The source material was CD4+ T cells sorted from PBMCs after roughly 18-hour stimulation, sampled from a patient who received antiretroviral therapy. Receptors originate from an adult man with HIV who was CMV-seropositive.

The chain combines TRBV9 with TRBJ1-4; 9 bases align to TRBD1. The CDR3 loop spans 15 amino acids. J lost 7 bases, V lost 4 bases, and 8 bases had no gene match. Germline loops: CDR1 SGDLS, CDR2 YYNGEE. The DNA for the CDR3 is TGTGCCAGCAGCACCAGACAGGGGGAGAGTGAAAAACTGTTTTTT. It is translated as CASSTRQGESEKLFF.

The V call is TRBV19, the J call TRBJ1-1, with TRBD1 matching 8 bases. The CDR3 has 15 residues. The germline V gene has CDR1 LNHDA and CDR2 SQIVND (reference sequence). Trimming cost V 7 bases and J 0 bases; bases outside gene matches: 7. CDR3 nucleotide sequence: TGTGCCAGTAACCCGGACAGGGCAATGAACACTGAAGCTTTCTTT. As protein: CASNPDRAMNTEAFF.

The CDR3 loop reads CASSPNRGSYNSPLHF. CDR3 nucleotide sequence: TGTGCCAGCAGCCCAAACAGGGGGTCCTATAATTCACCCCTCCACTTT. The chain is built from TRBV5-6 and TRBJ1-6; 8 positions match TRBD1. After removal of 4 bases from V and 1 base from J, the junction contained 4 bases not matched to a gene. In germline, CDR1 is SGHDT, CDR2 YYEEEE. This CDR3 is built from 16 residues. The whole variable domain, filled in from reference TRBV5-6 and TRBJ1-6, reads DAGVTQSPTHLIKTRGQQVTLRCSPKSGHDTVSWYQQALGQGPQFIFQYYEEEERQRGNFPDRFSGHQFPNYSSELNVNALLLGDSALYLCASSPNRGSYNSPLHFGNGTRLTVT.

This clone came up once. The rearrangement uses TRBV19 and TRBJ2-1, with TRBD2 matching over 8 bases. The CDR3 has 14 amino acids. CDR1 and CDR2 from the germline V gene are LNHDA and SQIVND (reference sequence). J lost 9 bases, V lost 2 bases, and 6 bases had no gene match. The CDR3: CASSITGGPGEQFF. The CDR3, as DNA: TGTGCCAGTAGTATAACGGGGGGGCCTGGTGAGCAGTTCTTC. The full variable domain, in which reference TRBV19 and TRBJ2-1 provide the parts outside the CDR3, is DGGITQSPKYLFRKEGQNVTLSCEQNLNHDAMYWYRQDPGQGLRLIYYSQIVNDFQKGDIAEGYSVSREKKESFPLTVTSAQKNPTAFYLCASSITGGPGEQFFGPGTRLTVL.

The chain employs TRBV29-1 and TRBJ2-7; no reliable D call. Germline V gene sequence: CDR1 SQVTM, CDR2 ANQGSEA. The CDR3 is made up of 12 amino acids. Trimming removed 2 bases at V and 3 bases at J, with 8 bases between. CDR3 sequence reads: CSVESLSYEQYF. The CDR3 DNA reads as TGCAGCGTTGAAAGTTTGAGCTACGAGCAGTACTTC.

This clone has a single count. The CDR3 DNA is TGTGCCAGCAGCTCAGGACAGCTTTTTGATACGCAGTATTTT. It encodes CASSSGQLFDTQYF. The chain has TRBV7-2 and TRBJ2-3; TRBD1 might be the D (6 bases). Looked up from germline, CDR1 is SGHTA and CDR2 is FQGNSA. Trimming removed 4 bases at V and 6 bases at J, with 14 bases between. This CDR3 region has 14 residues.

V usage is TRBV7-3 and J usage is TRBJ2-3; 9 bases are a match to TRBD1. V shed 5 bases, J shed 5 bases, and the junction held 5 bases outside the gene matches. CDR1 and CDR2 (germline): SGHTA, FQGTGA. CDR3 size: 14 residues. CDR3 nucleotides: TGTGCCAGCAGCCCACAGGGGGCTAAAGATACGCAGTATTTT. This translates into CASSPQGAKDTQYF.

Written as DNA, the CDR3 is TGTGCCAGCAGCTTCGCAACCCTACAGGGGGAGAACAATGAGCAGTTCTTC. This translates into CASSFATLQGENNEQFF. The chain employs TRBV7-9 and TRBJ2-1; 8 nucleotides agree with TRBD1. This CDR3 is built from 17 residues. CDR1 is SEHNR and CDR2 is FQNEAQ in the germline V gene (reference sequence). The V gene end was trimmed by 3 bases and the J gene end by 5 bases; junction bases not matched to a gene: 12.

The chain links TRBV14 to TRBJ2-1, with 8 bases aligning to TRBD2. V dropped 2 bases and J dropped 12; count of bases not matched to a gene: 12. Germline CDR1 SGHDN, CDR2 FVKESK. The CDR3 runs 15 residues. The CDR3 coding sequence is TGTGCCAGCAGCCAACTCGTCGGGGGGGTAATGATGCAGTTCTTC. Translating gives CASSQLVGGVMMQFF.

The genes are TRBV29-1 and TRBJ1-5; D unresolved. The CDR3 spans 13 residues. The germline V gene has CDR1 SQVTM and CDR2 ANQGSEA. The germline V and J ends were trimmed by 5 bases and 0 bases, with 8 bases remaining between them. The DNA of the CDR3 is TGCAGCGTTCTCGCGGATAGCAATCAGCCCCAGCATTTT. Translated: CSVLADSNQPQHF.

V and J are TRBV18 and TRBJ2-1; the D gene is possibly TRBD1 (5 bases). V was clipped by 1 base and J by 4 bases, with 11 bases between them. Germline-derived CDR1 and CDR2 are KGHSH and LQKENI. The CDR3 sequence is 15 residues long. CDR3 in amino acids: CASSPQGPFYNEQFF. The DNA for the CDR3 is TGTGCCAGCTCACCACAGGGGCCCTTTTACAATGAGCAGTTCTTC.

V is TRBV15 and J is TRBJ1-1, with 7 nucleotides matching TRBD1. Germline trimming cut 2 bases from V and 4 bases from J; bases unmatched to any gene: 10. CDR3 length equals 16 residues. The germline CDR1 and CDR2 sequences are LNHNV and YYDKDF (reference sequence). CDR3 sequence (DNA): TGTGCCACCAGCAGATTTTTAGGGGGCCTGGCCACTGAAGCTTTCTTT. Translation: CATSRFLGGLATEAFF.

The chain joins TRBV7-9 to TRBJ2-5; 11 bases align to TRBD2. The CDR3 is 15 amino acids. Germline assignment: CDR1 SEHNR and CDR2 FQNEAQ (reference sequence). Unmatched junction bases numbered 3, after V lost 1 base and J lost 5 bases. CDR3 region: CASSLVTSGGETQYF. The CDR3 nucleotides are TGTGCCAGCAGCTTAGTCACTAGCGGGGGTGAGACCCAGTACTTC.

This rearrangement joins TRBV7-6 to TRBJ2-3; TRBD2 aligns across 9 bases. Germline V gene lookup returns CDR1 SGHVS and CDR2 FNYEAQ. V lost 2 bases and J lost 0; bases outside the gene matches: 6. CDR3 length equals 17 residues. CDR3 loop: CASSLLAGTPSTDTQYF. CDR3 DNA: TGTGCCAGCAGCTTACTAGCGGGGACCCCTAGCACAGATACGCAGTATTTT.

This clone has just one count. The chain links TRBV29-1 to TRBJ1-3; TRBD1 aligns across 11 bases. Germline trimming cut 6 bases from V and 2 bases from J; bases unmatched to any gene: 6. Germline V gene sequence: CDR1 SQVTM, CDR2 ANQGSEA. CDR3 length: 15 residues. The CDR3 DNA reads as TGCAGCGTCGATAGGGGACAGGGGGCTGGAAACACCATATATTTT. It specifies CSVDRGQGAGNTIYF.

The rearrangement uses TRBV5-1 and TRBJ1-2; D unclear. The CDR3 has 14 residues. Germline V gene lookup returns CDR1 SGHRS and CDR2 YFSETQ. V lost 0 bases and J 4 bases, leaving 10 bases between the germline ends. CDR3 residues: CASSLEQTIYGYTF. The CDR3 region has the DNA TGCGCCAGCAGCTTGGAACAGACGATCTATGGCTACACCTTC.

The J gene is TRBJ2-3, the V gene TRBV20-1; no clear D gene. Germline CDR1 reads DFQATT; CDR2 reads SNEGSKA (reference sequence). The ends were cut back, 4 bases at V and 6 bases at J, with 8 bases in the middle. The CDR3 covers 11 residues. In DNA, the CDR3 is TGCAGTGCTAAATTAGGGGATACGCAGTATTTT. Translated, it gives CSAKLGDTQYF.

V is TRBV10-2 and J is TRBJ2-3; possibly TRBD2 for D (5 bases). The CDR3 length is 15 residues. Germline V gene lookup returns CDR1 WSHSY and CDR2 SAAADI. The V end was cut by 4 bases, the J end by 2 bases, with 13 bases between. This chain's CDR3 is CASSAGLTYTDTQYF. The CDR3 nucleotides read TGCGCCAGCAGTGCCGGACTCACCTACACAGATACGCAGTATTTT.